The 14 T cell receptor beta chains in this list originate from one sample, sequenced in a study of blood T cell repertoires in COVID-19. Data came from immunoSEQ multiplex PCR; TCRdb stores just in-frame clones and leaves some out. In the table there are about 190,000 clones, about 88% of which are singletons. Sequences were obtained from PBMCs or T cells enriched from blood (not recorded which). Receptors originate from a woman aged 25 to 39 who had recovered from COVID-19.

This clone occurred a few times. CDR3 region: CASSFEGVGNIQYF. DNA of the CDR3: TGTGCCAGCAGCTTCGAGGGGGTAGGAAACATTCAGTACTTC. The genes are TRBV11-1 and TRBJ2-4, with D tentatively TRBD1 (6 bases). Trimming pared 3 bases from V and 6 bases from J, leaving 12 bases between. The CDR3 contains 14 residues. Germline V gene data show CDR1 as SGHAT and CDR2 as FQDESV (reference sequence).

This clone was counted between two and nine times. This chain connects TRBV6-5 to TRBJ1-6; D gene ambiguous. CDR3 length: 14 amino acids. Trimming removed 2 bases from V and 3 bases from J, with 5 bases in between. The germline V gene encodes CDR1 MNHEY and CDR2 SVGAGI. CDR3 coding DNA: TGTGCCAGCAGTTACGGAGACTATAATTCACCCCTCCACTTT. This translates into CASSYGDYNSPLHF.

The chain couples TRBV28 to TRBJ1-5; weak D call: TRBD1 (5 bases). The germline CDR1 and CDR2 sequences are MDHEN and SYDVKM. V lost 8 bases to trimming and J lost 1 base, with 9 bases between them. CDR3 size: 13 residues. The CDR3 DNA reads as TGTGCCAGCGCCCGACAGAGCAATCAGCCCCAGCATTTT. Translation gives CASARQSNQPQHF.

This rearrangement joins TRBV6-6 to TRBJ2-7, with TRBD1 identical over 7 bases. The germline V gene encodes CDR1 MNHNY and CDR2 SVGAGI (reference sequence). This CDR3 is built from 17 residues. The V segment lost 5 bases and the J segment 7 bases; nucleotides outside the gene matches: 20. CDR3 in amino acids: CASSPSLGRGGQGEQYF. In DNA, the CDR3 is TGTGCCAGCAGTCCCTCTCTAGGGAGAGGGGGCCAGGGGGAGCAGTACTTC.

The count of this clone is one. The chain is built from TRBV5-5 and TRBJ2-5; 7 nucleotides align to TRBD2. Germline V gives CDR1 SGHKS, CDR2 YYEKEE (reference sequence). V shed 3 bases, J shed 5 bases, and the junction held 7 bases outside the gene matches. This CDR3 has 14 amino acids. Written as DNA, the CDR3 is TGTGCCAGCAGCTGGGGGGAGGGTAGGGAGACCCAGTACTTC. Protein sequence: CASSWGEGRETQYF.

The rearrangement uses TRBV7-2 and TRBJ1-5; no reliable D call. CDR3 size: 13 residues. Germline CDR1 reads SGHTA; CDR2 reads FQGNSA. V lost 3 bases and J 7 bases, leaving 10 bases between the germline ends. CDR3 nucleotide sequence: TGTGCCAGCAGCTTTCGAGGTTACCAGCCCCAGCATTTT. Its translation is CASSFRGYQPQHF.

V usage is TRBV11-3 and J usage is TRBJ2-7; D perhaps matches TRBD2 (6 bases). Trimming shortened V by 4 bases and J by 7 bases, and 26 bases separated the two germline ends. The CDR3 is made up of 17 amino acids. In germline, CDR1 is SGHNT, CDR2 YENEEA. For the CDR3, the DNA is TGTGCCAGCAGCTCCCCCCCCTCGACGGGGACTGGTTGGGAGCAGTACTTC. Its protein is CASSSPPSTGTGWEQYF.

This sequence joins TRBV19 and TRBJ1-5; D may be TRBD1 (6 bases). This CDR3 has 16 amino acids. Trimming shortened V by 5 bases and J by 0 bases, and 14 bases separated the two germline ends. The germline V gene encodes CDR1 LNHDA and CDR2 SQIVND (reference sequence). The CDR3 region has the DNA TGTGCCAGTAGTCCCGGACAGCCGACTAGCAATCAGCCCCAGCATTTT. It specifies CASSPGQPTSNQPQHF.

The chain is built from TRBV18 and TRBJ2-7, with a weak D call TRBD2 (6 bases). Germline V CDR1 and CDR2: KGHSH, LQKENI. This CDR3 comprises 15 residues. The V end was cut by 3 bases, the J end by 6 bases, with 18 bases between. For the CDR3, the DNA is TGTGCCAGCTCACCCATCGGGACTTCGGGTATCGAGCAGTACTTC. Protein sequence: CASSPIGTSGIEQYF.

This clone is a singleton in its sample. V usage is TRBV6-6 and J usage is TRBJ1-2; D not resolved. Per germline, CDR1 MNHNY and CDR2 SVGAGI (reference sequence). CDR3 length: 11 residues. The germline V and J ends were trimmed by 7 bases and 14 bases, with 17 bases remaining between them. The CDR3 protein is CASTNLRVCTF. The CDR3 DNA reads TGTGCCAGCACCAACCTTCGGGTTTGTACCTTC.

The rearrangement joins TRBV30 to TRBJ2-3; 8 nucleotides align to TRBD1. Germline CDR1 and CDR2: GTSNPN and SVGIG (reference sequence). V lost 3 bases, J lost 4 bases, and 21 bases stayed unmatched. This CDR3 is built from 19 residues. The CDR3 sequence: CAWSLSPHSRQGLADTQYF. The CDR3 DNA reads TGTGCCTGGAGCCTATCACCCCATTCGAGACAGGGGTTGGCAGATACGCAGTATTTT.

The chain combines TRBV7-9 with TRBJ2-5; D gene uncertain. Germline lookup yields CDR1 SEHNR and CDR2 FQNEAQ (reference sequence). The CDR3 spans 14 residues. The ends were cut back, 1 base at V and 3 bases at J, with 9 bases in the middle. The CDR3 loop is CASSLVVGKETQYF. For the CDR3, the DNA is TGTGCCAGCAGCTTAGTAGTGGGCAAAGAGACCCAGTACTTC. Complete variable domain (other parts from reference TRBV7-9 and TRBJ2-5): DTGVSQNPRHKITKRGQNVTFRCDPISEHNRLYWYRQTLGQGPEFLTYFQNEAQLEKSRLLSDRFSAERPKGSFSTLEIQRTEQGDSAMYLCASSLVVGKETQYFGPGTRLLVL.

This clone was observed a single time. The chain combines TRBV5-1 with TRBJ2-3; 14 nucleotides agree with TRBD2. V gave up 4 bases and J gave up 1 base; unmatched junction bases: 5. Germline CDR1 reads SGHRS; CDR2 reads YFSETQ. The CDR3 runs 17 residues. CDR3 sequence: CASSPGLAGGGTDTQYF. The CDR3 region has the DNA TGCGCCAGCAGCCCTGGACTAGCGGGAGGTGGCACAGATACGCAGTATTTT.

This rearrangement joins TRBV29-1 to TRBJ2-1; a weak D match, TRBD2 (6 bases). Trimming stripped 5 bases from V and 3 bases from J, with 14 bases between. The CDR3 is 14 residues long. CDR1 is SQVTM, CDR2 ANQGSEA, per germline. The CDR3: CSVHGTSLYNEQFF. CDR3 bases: TGCAGCGTTCACGGGACTTCCCTCTACAATGAGCAGTTCTTC.